A single sample is the source of the 2 T cell receptor beta chains below, sequenced in a study of T-cell reconstitution after alpha-beta-depleted transplantation in children. Researchers prepared the TCRbeta library using unique molecular identifiers, the study reports. TCRdb reanalysed the PCR reads using MiXCR and keeps one entry per CDR3 protein. In the table there are hundreds of thousands of distinct CDR3 sequences, over 10% of which are singletons. Material: PBMCs, mostly from graft donor cells, obtained 360 days after TCRalphabeta/CD19-depleted stem cell transplant. All receptors come from a male patient younger than 18 who had a stem cell transplant for acute myeloid leukemia, so the T cells may come from the graft donor.

This clonotype occurred a few times. The chain carries TRBV4-3 and TRBJ2-5; 10 bases agree with TRBD2. J gave up 4 bases and V 5 bases, and 10 bases lay outside the gene matches. CDR1 is LGHNA and CDR2 is YSLEER in the germline V gene. The CDR3 loop spans 16 amino acids. CDR3 sequence (DNA): TGCGCCAGCAGCGGGAGAGAGCGGGAGGGGGGAGAGACCCAGTACTTC. It yields the protein CASSGREREGGETQYF.

This clonotype was seen a few times. The rearrangement links TRBV6-5 to TRBJ2-1, with a weak D call TRBD2 (5 bases). With 7 bases removed from V and 2 bases from J, the gap between germline ends came to 12 bases. Germline CDR1 MNHEY, CDR2 SVGAGI. CDR3 size: 14 residues. CDR3 in DNA: TGTGCCAGCACTCTTGGAGGCGCCTACAATGAGCAGTTCTTC. Amino acids: CASTLGGAYNEQFF.